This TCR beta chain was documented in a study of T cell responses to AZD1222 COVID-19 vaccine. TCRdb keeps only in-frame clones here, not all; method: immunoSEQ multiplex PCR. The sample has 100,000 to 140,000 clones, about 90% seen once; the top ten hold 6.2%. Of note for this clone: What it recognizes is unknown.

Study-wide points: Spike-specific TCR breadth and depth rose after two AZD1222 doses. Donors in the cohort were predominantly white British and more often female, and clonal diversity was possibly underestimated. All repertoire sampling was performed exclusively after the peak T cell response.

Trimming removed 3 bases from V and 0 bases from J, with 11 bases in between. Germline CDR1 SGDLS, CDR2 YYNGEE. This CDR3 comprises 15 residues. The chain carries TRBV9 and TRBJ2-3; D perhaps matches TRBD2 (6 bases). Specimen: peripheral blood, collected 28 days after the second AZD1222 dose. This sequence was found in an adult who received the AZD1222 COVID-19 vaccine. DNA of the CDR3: TGTGCCAGCAGCGACGGACTACGAAGCACAGATACGCAGTATTTT. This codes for CASSDGLRSTDTQYF. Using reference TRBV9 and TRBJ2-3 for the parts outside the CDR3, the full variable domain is DSGVTQTPKHLITATGQRVTLRCSPRSGDLSVYWYQQSLDQGLQFLIQYYNGEERAKGNILERFSAQQFPDLHSELNLSSLELGDSALYFCASSDGLRSTDTQYFGPGTRLTVL.